The 25 T cell receptor beta chains listed next were all sequenced from one sample in a study of blood T cell repertoires in COVID-19. Assay: immunoSEQ multiplex PCR; the TCRdb copy retains only in-frame clones and omits some. The table includes about 200,000 clones, roughly 90% detected once. The material sequenced was peripheral blood. The origin of the receptors is a man between 18 and 35 years old with active or convalescent COVID-19.

The chain links TRBV24-1 to TRBJ2-1; 7 bases align to TRBD2. CDR3 size: 12 residues. Germline V lookup: CDR1 KGHDR, CDR2 SFDVKD. V lost 9 bases and J lost 6; bases outside the gene matches: 4. CDR3 bases: TGTGCCACCGGGAGGGGCGTCAATGAGCAGTTCTTC. Residues: CATGRGVNEQFF.

The V gene is TRBV6-5, the J gene TRBJ1-1, with TRBD1 as a possible D gene (6 bases). CDR3 length equals 14 residues. Germline loops: CDR1 MNHEY, CDR2 SVGAGI. V was clipped by 7 bases and J by 2 bases, with 14 bases between them. Here the CDR3 DNA reads TGTGCCAGCACAAGGGCAGGGGCAAACACTGAAGCTTTCTTT. It codes for CASTRAGANTEAFF.

The chain links TRBV6-1 to TRBJ2-3; D might be TRBD2 (5 bases). V was cut by 2 bases and J by 1 base, with 10 bases left in between. This CDR3 has 15 residues. The germline gives CDR1 MNHNS, CDR2 SASEGT. The CDR3, as DNA: TGTGCCAGCAGTGAAAGTGAGGGTGGCACAGATACGCAGTATTTT. Protein sequence: CASSESEGGTDTQYF.

The chain is built from TRBV6-5 and TRBJ1-2; D is perhaps TRBD1 (6 bases). Germline lookup yields CDR1 MNHEY and CDR2 SVGAGI. The V gene lost 6 bases and the J gene lost 10 bases, with 24 bases spanning the gap. This CDR3 has 15 residues. Here the CDR3 reads CASRRPQGRSGDYTF. As DNA, the CDR3 is TGTGCCAGCAGGCGACCACAGGGTCGGAGTGGTGACTACACCTTC.

The J gene is TRBJ2-7, the V gene TRBV30; 15 bases line up with TRBD2. The V and J ends lost 3 bases and 5 bases, in that order; junction bases with no gene match: 20. Germline V gene data show CDR1 as GTSNPN and CDR2 as SVGIG (reference sequence). CDR3 length: 20 amino acids. CDR3 protein: CAWSTSRTSGGVQTTNEQYF. The DNA for the CDR3 is TGTGCCTGGAGCACATCCCGGACTAGCGGGGGGGTTCAAACTACTAACGAGCAGTACTTC.

The chain uses TRBV11-1 and TRBJ2-7; TRBD2 aligns across 7 bases. Germline lookup yields CDR1 SGHAT and CDR2 FQDESV (reference sequence). The CDR3 is made up of 13 amino acids. J gave up 3 bases and V 6 bases, and 5 bases lay outside the gene matches. The CDR3 DNA is TGTGCCAGCAGTCGTCAGCGGGACTACGAGCAGTACTTC. Its translation: CASSRQRDYEQYF.

The chain carries TRBV19 and TRBJ2-3; the match to TRBD2 covers 14 bases. Trimming cost V 5 bases and J 5 bases; bases outside gene matches: 6. Germline lookup yields CDR1 LNHDA and CDR2 SQIVND (reference sequence). The CDR3 is 16 amino acids. CDR3 in amino acids: CASSSTSGRVVDTQYF. The CDR3 coding sequence is TGTGCCAGTAGTTCGACTAGCGGGAGGGTGGTAGATACGCAGTATTTT.

DNA of the CDR3: TGTGCCAGCAGCGCGAGGGGGAGCTCCTACGAGCAGTACTTC. The encoded protein is CASSARGSSYEQYF. The chain carries TRBV11-2 and TRBJ2-7, with D maybe TRBD1 (6 bases). V gave up 5 bases and J gave up 0 bases, with 11 bases separating them. This CDR3 comprises 14 residues. Germline loops: CDR1 SGHAT, CDR2 FQNNGV.

J is TRBJ1-1 and V is TRBV12-3 or TRBV12-4; D not certain. The CDR3 is made up of 12 amino acids. V dropped 7 bases and J dropped 4 bases, with 10 bases sitting between them. The CDR3 protein is CASNRGGTEAFF. DNA for the CDR3: TGTGCCAGCAACCGGGGTGGCACTGAAGCTTTCTTT.

The chain carries TRBV2 and TRBJ2-5; D perhaps matches TRBD2 (5 bases). Germline assignment: CDR1 SNHLY and CDR2 FYNNEI. V lost 3 bases to trimming and J lost 5 bases, with 13 bases between them. The CDR3 has 14 residues. The CDR3: CASSDFVGGETQYF. In DNA, the CDR3 is TGTGCCAGCAGTGACTTTGTGGGCGGGGAGACCCAGTACTTC.

The rearrangement joins TRBV19 to TRBJ2-6; D uncertain. V dropped 5 bases and J dropped 2 bases, with 10 bases sitting between them. The CDR3 sequence is 15 residues long. The V gene's germline CDR1 is LNHDA and CDR2 SQIVND (reference sequence). This chain's CDR3 is CASSVVPAGANVLTF. The DNA of the CDR3 is TGTGCCAGTAGTGTTGTCCCGGCTGGGGCCAACGTCCTGACTTTC.

The V gene is TRBV27, the J gene TRBJ1-1; D not resolved. CDR1 is MNHEY and CDR2 is SMNVEV in the germline V gene (reference sequence). The CDR3 loop spans 14 amino acids. The V gene lost 2 bases and the J gene lost 1 base, with 8 bases spanning the gap. CDR3 DNA: TGTGCCAGCAGTTTACCGGGAGGGAACACTGAAGCTTTCTTT. It codes for CASSLPGGNTEAFF.

This chain links TRBV5-1 with TRBJ1-2, with 9 bases fitting TRBD1. V dropped 0 bases and J dropped 6; count of bases not matched to a gene: 6. The CDR3 contains 15 residues. In germline, CDR1 is SGHRS, CDR2 YFSETQ. The CDR3 loop reads CASSLEGQGSDGYTF. CDR3 bases: TGCGCCAGCAGCTTGGAGGGACAGGGATCTGATGGCTACACCTTC.

The V and J genes are TRBV7-6 and TRBJ2-1; TRBD2 agrees at 7 bases. This CDR3 has 13 amino acids. Trimming at V came to 1 base and at J to 7 bases, leaving 1 base not matched to a gene. CDR1 is SGHVS, CDR2 FNYEAQ, per germline. This chain's CDR3 is CASSLGLANEQFF. As DNA, the CDR3 is TGTGCCAGCAGCTTAGGACTAGCTAATGAGCAGTTCTTC.

The genes are TRBV5-6 and TRBJ1-6; TRBD1 matches at 9 bases. Germline V gives CDR1 SGHDT, CDR2 YYEEEE. This CDR3 spans 16 amino acids. J was trimmed by 6 bases and V by 5 bases; bases with no gene match: 9. In nucleotides, the CDR3 is TGTGCCAGCAGGCCGGGACAGGGATCGGGTAATTCACCCCTCCACTTT. Its protein product is CASRPGQGSGNSPLHF.

This clone has only one observation. The chain couples TRBV30 to TRBJ1-6; D gene unclear. This CDR3 comprises 13 residues. Trimming stripped 4 bases from V and 7 bases from J, with 11 bases between. In germline, CDR1 is GTSNPN, CDR2 SVGIG (reference sequence). CDR3 amino acids: CAWKSNLNSPLHF. CDR3 bases: TGTGCCTGGAAGAGTAATTTAAATTCACCCCTCCACTTT.

The chain uses TRBV18 and TRBJ2-3; TRBD2 aligns across 8 bases. CDR1 KGHSH and CDR2 LQKENI come from the germline V gene. The V and J ends lost 1 base and 2 bases, in that order; junction bases with no gene match: 5. The CDR3 sequence is 16 residues long. The CDR3 nucleotides are TGTGCCAGCTCACCACAGGGACTAGAGAACACAGATACGCAGTATTTT. As protein: CASSPQGLENTDTQYF.

V gene TRBV10-1 combines with J gene TRBJ2-1; TRBD2 aligns across 11 bases. V dropped 9 bases and J dropped 7; count of bases not matched to a gene: 8. The V gene's germline CDR1 is WNHNN and CDR2 SYGVQD (reference sequence). The CDR3 is 14 residues long. CDR3 sequence: CASSTSGDLNEQFF. For the CDR3, the DNA is TGCGCCAGTTCGACTAGCGGGGACTTGAATGAGCAGTTCTTC.

This clone occurred once. CDR3: CASSLDGLAGGQQFF. CDR3 nucleotides: TGTGCCAGCAGCTTAGATGGTCTAGCGGGGGGTCAGCAGTTCTTC. This chain links TRBV11-2 with TRBJ2-1, with 11 bases lining up with TRBD2. V was clipped by 0 bases and J by 11 bases; unmatched bases: 6. The CDR3 covers 15 residues. The germline V gene has CDR1 SGHAT and CDR2 FQNNGV.

The chain is built from TRBV12-5 and TRBJ1-2, with TRBD1 identical over 7 bases. V lost 7 bases and J lost 6; bases outside the gene matches: 8. Germline V gene sequence: CDR1 LGHNT, CDR2 FRNRAP. The CDR3 totals 13 residues. DNA of the CDR3: TGTGCTAGTGACCATACAGGGGATGATGGCTACACCTTC. The encoded protein is CASDHTGDDGYTF.

V is TRBV7-3 and J is TRBJ2-3; 8 bases align to TRBD2. The length of the CDR3 is 15 residues. V dropped 5 bases and J dropped 2; count of bases not matched to a gene: 6. From germline, CDR1 is SGHTA and CDR2 FQGTGA. In DNA form, the CDR3 reads TGTGCCAGCAGCCCCTCTAGCGGGTACACAGATACGCAGTATTTT. As protein: CASSPSSGYTDTQYF.

The chain couples TRBV15 to TRBJ1-5; D unresolved. Per germline, CDR1 LNHNV and CDR2 YYDKDF (reference sequence). Trimming left V 0 bases short and J 1 base short, with 13 bases between. The CDR3 has 17 amino acids. The CDR3 DNA sequence: TGTGCCACCAGCAGAGACCCCCCCGCGGGCAGCAATCAGCCCCAGCATTTT. Translation: CATSRDPPAGSNQPQHF. Supplemented by reference TRBV15 and TRBJ1-5, the full variable domain reads DAMVIQNPRYQVTQFGKPVTLSCSQTLNHNVMYWYQQKSSQAPKLLFHYYDKDFNNEADTPDNFQSRRPNTSFCFLDIRSPGLGDTAMYLCATSRDPPAGSNQPQHFGDGTRLSIL.

The J gene is TRBJ2-5, the V gene TRBV14; D unresolved. In germline, CDR1 is SGHDN, CDR2 FVKESK. This CDR3 comprises 14 residues. Trimming left V 0 bases short and J 5 bases short, with 10 bases between. CDR3 DNA: TGTGCCAGCAGCCAAGATTTATCGTTGGAGACCCAGTACTTC. Translation: CASSQDLSLETQYF.

The rearrangement joins TRBV30 to TRBJ1-1; 10 nucleotides line up with TRBD1. V dropped 1 base and J dropped 5; count of bases not matched to a gene: 4. The CDR3 contains 14 residues. CDR1 and CDR2 (germline): GTSNPN, SVGIG (reference sequence). This chain's CDR3 is CAWSAGTGATEAFF. CDR3 coding DNA: TGTGCCTGGAGTGCAGGGACAGGGGCAACTGAAGCTTTCTTT.

This rearrangement joins TRBV3-1 (or the pseudogene TRBV3-2) to TRBJ2-7, with D perhaps TRBD1 (6 bases). The CDR3 contains 12 residues. V dropped 0 bases and J dropped 6 bases, with 6 bases sitting between them. Germline CDR1 and CDR2: LGHDT and YNNKEL (reference sequence). The CDR3 loop reads CASSQDRGEQYF. The CDR3 nucleotides read TGTGCCAGCAGCCAAGACAGGGGCGAGCAGTACTTC.